Listed below are T cell receptor beta chains from one sample, sequenced in a study of T cell repertoires in cytomegalovirus infection. TCRdb re-called the reads through MiXCR, storing one row per CDR3 protein. The table includes hundreds of thousands of distinct CDR3 sequences, approximately 24% detected once. Sample: CD8+ T cells from PBMCs. These receptors were obtained from a human donor in good health (CMV status not recorded). Some clones in this sample may be carry-over from other donors' samples. CDR3s include the opening cysteine and the closing phenylalanine or tryptophan. Fields, in order: CDR3 DNA, CDR3 protein, V gene, D gene, J gene, clone size. A D gene is named only where the DNA matches it firmly. Clone size, where shown, is once, few, many, or a class for clones that have expanded.

TGTGCCAGCAGTTACCCCCGGCCCGGGGGCACTGAAGCTTTCTTT,CASSYPRPGGTEAFF,TRBV6-6,-,TRBJ1-1,many
TGTGCCAGCAGCTTAGTGGTGGGCACCCAAGAGACCCAGTACTTC,CASSLVVGTQETQYF,TRBV7-6,-,TRBJ2-5,few
TGTGCCAGCAGTTCGAAGTCCAGGGGGACTGAGCAGTTCTTC,CASSSKSRGTEQFF,TRBV28,TRBD1,TRBJ2-1,few
TGTGCCAGCAGTAGTCACTTCGGGGGGGCCATAAGCGGGGAGCTGTTTTTT,CASSSHFGGAISGELFF,TRBV27,TRBD2,TRBJ2-2,-
TGCAGCGTTGAGAGGAGCACCGGGGAGCTGTTTTTT,CSVERSTGELFF,TRBV29-1,-,TRBJ2-2,-
TGTGCCAGCAGCCACGGGGGGGCCGGGAACAATGAGCAGTTCTTC,CASSHGGAGNNEQFF,TRBV7-3,TRBD2,TRBJ2-1,many
TGTGCTAGTGGTTTGTGGGGAGACACTGAAGCTTTCTTT,CASGLWGDTEAFF,TRBV12-5,-,TRBJ1-1,many
TGTGCCAGCAGGTTTTCAGGGGGCACTGAAGCTTTCTTT,CASRFSGGTEAFF,TRBV7-6,TRBD1,TRBJ1-1,many
TGTGCCAGCAGTTTAAGGGATGTGGAGGGGGTTGTCGACACTGAAGCTTTCTTT,CASSLRDVEGVVDTEAFF,TRBV28,-,TRBJ1-1,-
TGTGCCAGCAGCCAAGCGACGTCTTTCTATAATTCACCCCTCCACTTT,CASSQATSFYNSPLHF,TRBV14,-,TRBJ1-6,-
TGTGCCAGCAGCTTGGCCGACTTAGGCTATGGCTACACCTTC,CASSLADLGYGYTF,TRBV5-6,-,TRBJ1-2,-
TGTGCCAGCAGCCAAGTGGGGATACAACCCTCCACGTCGGATACGCAGTATTTT,CASSQVGIQPSTSDTQYF,TRBV3-1,-,TRBJ2-3,few
TGTGCCAGCAGGTGGACTCGGCAGGGAAAAAACATTCAGTACTTC,CASRWTRQGKNIQYF,TRBV28,-,TRBJ2-4,-
TGTGCCACCTGGGCCCCAGACGGTGACAATCAGCCCCAGCATTTT,CATWAPDGDNQPQHF,TRBV10-3,-,TRBJ1-5,-
TGTGCCAGCAGCTGGGGGAGTTACGATGGCTACACCTTC,CASSWGSYDGYTF,TRBV7-9,-,TRBJ1-2,-
TGTGTCAGGTCTTACAGCCCCAATGAGCAGTTCTTC,CVRSYSPNEQFF,TRBV2,-,TRBJ2-1,-
TGTGCCAGCAGCTTACAGGTCACCTTC,CASSLQVTF,TRBV7-9,-,TRBJ1-2,-
TGTGCCAGCCTAGAGACCTTAAGGGATGGTGGCTACACCTTC,CASLETLRDGGYTF,TRBV7-9,-,TRBJ1-2,-
TGCAGTGCTAGACGGGGCTACGAGCAGTTCTTC,CSARRGYEQFF,TRBV20-1,-,TRBJ2-1,few
TGTGCCAGCCACACCGATGAGGAGACCCAGTACTTC,CASHTDEETQYF,TRBV7-9,-,TRBJ2-5,-
TGTGCCAGCAGTTGGTCCCCAGGAGGTGCTGAAGCTTTCTTT,CASSWSPGGAEAFF,TRBV6-5,-,TRBJ1-1,many
TGTGCCAGCAGTCCCTTCGGGAGGGCGGGGAATGGCTACACCTTC,CASSPFGRAGNGYTF,TRBV6-2/TRBV6-3,-,TRBJ1-2,-
TGCGCCAGCAGCCCGGAGGGGACTAGCGGGGGGAATAATGAGCAGTTCTTC,CASSPEGTSGGNNEQFF,TRBV5-1,TRBD2,TRBJ2-1,-
TGTGCCAGCAGCCCGAACCCCTCCCCCTTCGAGCAGTACTTC,CASSPNPSPFEQYF,TRBV7-2,-,TRBJ2-7,many
TGCAGTGCTAGAGAGAGGCAGCCCGATCCCAATGAGCAGTTCTTC,CSARERQPDPNEQFF,TRBV20-1,-,TRBJ2-1,few
TGTGCCAGCAGCCCCCCACCGGGACCGGGGGAGACCCAGTACTTC,CASSPPPGPGETQYF,TRBV7-9,-,TRBJ2-5,-
TGTGCCAGCAGCCTGGGGGGCCCCTACACCTTC,CASSLGGPYTF,TRBV7-9,-,TRBJ1-2,-
TGTGCGGCCGGGAACTACGAGCAGTACTTC,CAAGNYEQYF,TRBV6-2/TRBV6-3,-,TRBJ2-7,-
TGTGCCAGCAGTCCGGACAGGGGCGGTCAGCCCCAGCATTTT,CASSPDRGGQPQHF,TRBV6-2/TRBV6-3,TRBD1,TRBJ1-5,-
TGTGCCAGCAGCTTAGTTGGGCGGGGACAGGGAATTTCCTACGAGCAGTACTTC,CASSLVGRGQGISYEQYF,TRBV7-4,TRBD1,TRBJ2-7,-
TGTGCCACCAGCCCGACCGGGTGGGTTCAGCCCCAGCATTTT,CATSPTGWVQPQHF,TRBV15,-,TRBJ1-5,-
TGTGCCAGCAGTTCGACGGGGCGGAGCGGGGAGCTGTTTTTT,CASSSTGRSGELFF,TRBV6-2/TRBV6-3,-,TRBJ2-2,-
TGCAGCGTTGAGGCAGTCCATTCTAACTATGGCTACACCTTC,CSVEAVHSNYGYTF,TRBV29-1,-,TRBJ1-2,-
TGTGCCAGCCTCCGGGACTCAACTTTCACAGATACGCAGTATTTT,CASLRDSTFTDTQYF,TRBV28,-,TRBJ2-3,many
TGTGCCAGCAGCGGGGACAGGGGTGCACGTGAGCAGTTCTTC,CASSGDRGAREQFF,TRBV7-9,TRBD1,TRBJ2-1,-
TGCAGTGCTGTAGACAGGGAGATAAATCAGCCCCAGCATTTT,CSAVDREINQPQHF,TRBV20-1,TRBD1,TRBJ1-5,few